These 25 T cell receptor beta chains were all obtained from the same sample, sequenced in a study of blood T cell repertoires in COVID-19. Assay used: immunoSEQ multiplex PCR; TCRdb lists only in-frame clones, some missing. The repertoire holds approximately 150,000 clones, about 83% seen once, with approximately 2% in the top ten. The sequenced material came from peripheral blood. Receptors were obtained from a woman of 80 years or more with acute or convalescent COVID-19.

The V and J genes are TRBV7-2 and TRBJ2-3; weak D call: TRBD1 (6 bases). V lost 1 base, J lost 0 bases, and 11 bases lay in between. The CDR3 loop spans 16 amino acids. The germline gives CDR1 SGHTA, CDR2 FQGNSA. CDR3 sequence (DNA): TGTGCCAGCAGCTTAGGGGGACACCCTAGCACAGATACGCAGTATTTT. It translates to CASSLGGHPSTDTQYF. The complete variable domain, with remaining parts taken from reference TRBV7-2 and TRBJ2-3, reads GAGVSQSPSNKVTEKGKDVELRCDPISGHTALYWYRQSLGQGLEFLIYFQGNSAPDKSGLPSDRFSAERTGGSVSTLTIQRTQQEDSAVYLCASSLGGHPSTDTQYFGPGTRLTVL.

V is TRBV12-1 and J is TRBJ2-7; the DNA was not used to check the table's D call, TRBD2. TRBV12-1 is a pseudogene segment. The CDR3 spans 18 residues. CDR3 DNA sequence: TGTGCCAGCAGCCCTTTGCCCCGTTATCGGGGGTCTATCTACGAGCAGTACTTC. Translating it yields CASSPLPRYRGSIYEQYF.

This clone was seen many times. The chain couples TRBV3-1 (or the pseudogene TRBV3-2) to TRBJ2-1; possible D gene TRBD2, 5 bases. Trimming shortened V by 4 bases and J by 13 bases, and 20 bases separated the two germline ends. CDR1 is LGHDT and CDR2 is YNNKEL in the germline V gene (reference sequence). The CDR3 has 14 amino acids. The CDR3 reads CASSPGSNGGFQFF. DNA of the CDR3: TGTGCCAGCAGCCCCGGGTCCAACGGAGGTTTTCAGTTCTTC.

DNA for the CDR3: TGTGCCAGCAGCTTGGGGGGACTAGCGGATTTGACCTACGAGCAGTACTTC. It encodes CASSLGGLADLTYEQYF. The gene calls are TRBV5-4 and TRBJ2-7; 11 bases map to TRBD2. V lost 0 bases to trimming and J lost 2 bases; unmatched junction nucleotides: 7. The CDR3 spans 17 residues. Germline assignment: CDR1 SGHNT and CDR2 YYREEE (reference sequence). The complete variable domain, with remaining parts taken from reference TRBV5-4 and TRBJ2-7, reads ETGVTQSPTHLIKTRGQQVTLRCSSQSGHNTVSWYQQALGQGPQFIFQYYREEENGRGNFPPRFSGLQFPNYSSELNVNALELDDSALYLCASSLGGLADLTYEQYFGPGTRLTVT.

This CDR3 reads CASSLERGTGLQETQYF. Written as DNA, the CDR3 is TGTGCCAGCAGCTTAGAAAGGGGGACCGGGTTACAAGAGACCCAGTACTTC. The gene calls are TRBV7-2 and TRBJ2-5; perhaps TRBD1 as D (6 bases). The CDR3 totals 17 residues. Germline V gives CDR1 SGHTA, CDR2 FQGNSA. V was pared by 1 base and J by 2 bases, with 17 bases between.

The CDR3 DNA is TGTGCCAGCAGCGTAGGGCCGGAGCAAGAGACCCAGTACTTC. It yields the protein CASSVGPEQETQYF. The V gene is TRBV9, the J gene TRBJ2-5; D remains ambiguous. Germline V gives CDR1 SGDLS, CDR2 YYNGEE. The V end lost 0 bases, the J end lost 2 bases, and 8 bases lay between the germline ends. CDR3 length: 14 residues.

The chain is built from TRBV7-8 and TRBJ2-5, with D perhaps TRBD1 (6 bases). Germline V lookup: CDR1 SGHVS, CDR2 FQNEAQ. Trimming removed 4 bases from V and 5 bases from J, with 17 bases in between. The CDR3 totals 15 residues. The CDR3 loop is CASSWEGTRMETQYF. DNA for the CDR3: TGTGCCAGCAGCTGGGAAGGGACACGGATGGAGACCCAGTACTTC.

The gene calls are TRBV28 and TRBJ1-2, with 9 positions matching TRBD1. In germline, CDR1 is MDHEN, CDR2 SYDVKM. This CDR3 has 15 amino acids. The ends lost 4 bases at V and 6 bases at J; junction bases unmatched: 9. CDR3 amino acids: CASSSHRGRLDGYTF. CDR3 DNA sequence: TGTGCCAGCAGTTCGCACAGGGGGCGCTTAGATGGCTACACCTTC.

This clone was counted a few times. The rearrangement joins TRBV4-3 to TRBJ2-1, with 12 nucleotides matching TRBD2. Germline-derived CDR1 and CDR2 are LGHNA and YSLEER. The CDR3 sequence is 18 residues long. The V segment lost 0 bases and the J segment 4 bases; nucleotides outside the gene matches: 7. CDR3 nucleotides: TGCGCCAGCAGCCAAGATTTAACTAGCGGGGGGATATACAATGAGCAGTTCTTC. Translation: CASSQDLTSGGIYNEQFF.

The CDR3 nucleotides are TGTGCCAGCAGTCGAACAGGGAACCTTTATGGCTACACCTTC. This sequence encodes CASSRTGNLYGYTF. This chain links TRBV6-5 with TRBJ1-2, with a possible D match to TRBD1 (6 bases). V lost 5 bases and J lost 5, with 15 bases in between. Germline CDR1 is MNHEY and CDR2 is SVGAGI. The CDR3 covers 14 residues.

The J gene is TRBJ2-7, the V gene TRBV2; possibly TRBD2 for D (6 bases). CDR3 length: 11 residues. Germline CDR1 and CDR2: SNHLY and FYNNEI. The V end was cut by 8 bases, the J end by 13 bases, with 18 bases between. CDR3 amino acids: CASPGGGTVYF. DNA for the CDR3: TGTGCCAGCCCAGGCGGCGGGACGGTCTACTTC. Based on the CDR3 plus reference TRBV2 and TRBJ2-7, the full variable domain is EPEVTQTPSHQVTQMGQEVILRCVPISNHLYFYWYRQILGQKVEFLVSFYNNEISEKSEIFDDQFSVERPDGSNFTLKIRSTKLEDSAMYFCASPGGGTVYFGPGTRLTVT.

This rearrangement joins TRBV19 to TRBJ2-7, with TRBD1 matching 8 bases. This CDR3 has 14 amino acids. The germline V gene has CDR1 LNHDA and CDR2 SQIVND (reference sequence). The V segment lost 7 bases and the J segment 4 bases; nucleotides outside the gene matches: 9. The CDR3 protein is CASKPGTGGYEQYF. The CDR3 DNA is TGTGCCAGTAAGCCCGGGACAGGCGGGTACGAGCAGTACTTC.

This clone has only a few counts. This chain links TRBV4-1 with TRBJ2-1; D unclear. CDR3 size: 13 residues. Looked up from germline, CDR1 is MGHRA and CDR2 is YSYEKL. Trimming stripped 2 bases from V and 5 bases from J, with 7 bases between. The DNA of the CDR3 is TGCGCCAGCAGCCAACAAGAGGACAATGAGCAGTTCTTC. Its translation is CASSQQEDNEQFF.

This chain uses TRBV9 with TRBJ2-1, with a weak D call TRBD2 (6 bases). The V end was cut by 0 bases, the J end by 13 bases, with 8 bases between. This CDR3 is 11 amino acids long. Germline CDR1 SGDLS, CDR2 YYNGEE. In DNA, the CDR3 is TGTGCCAGCAGCGTAGGGGGACTCCAGTTCTTC. Translated, it gives CASSVGGLQFF.

V usage is TRBV5-6 and J usage is TRBJ1-4; TRBD1 matches 7 bases. Trimming took 3 bases from V and 8 from J; bases not matched to a gene: 7. The CDR3 covers 14 residues. Germline CDR1 reads SGHDT; CDR2 reads YYEEEE. CDR3 sequence: CASSSGQLIEKLFF. The CDR3, as DNA: TGTGCCAGCAGCTCGGGACAGTTGATCGAAAAACTGTTTTTT.

This clone was picked up one time. The genes are TRBV5-4 and TRBJ2-1; 8 bases map to TRBD1. Germline-derived CDR1 and CDR2 are SGHNT and YYREEE (reference sequence). The CDR3 has 15 amino acids. Trimming cost V 3 bases and J 4 bases; bases outside gene matches: 6. The CDR3 bases are TGTGCCAGCAGCTGGGACCGACAGGGGTACAATGAGCAGTTCTTC. Its protein product is CASSWDRQGYNEQFF.

The genes are TRBV9 and TRBJ2-2, with D uncertain. The CDR3 runs 13 residues. Trimming pared 4 bases from V and 3 bases from J, leaving 7 bases between. Germline V gives CDR1 SGDLS, CDR2 YYNGEE. CDR3 sequence reads: CASSHSYTGELFF. The CDR3 region has the DNA TGTGCCAGCAGCCACAGTTACACCGGGGAGCTGTTTTTT.

CDR3 residues: CASSSGTGVSEQYF. The CDR3 DNA follows: TGTGCCAGCAGTTCCGGGACAGGGGTGAGCGAGCAGTACTTC. This chain uses TRBV6-6 with TRBJ2-7; 10 bases are shared with TRBD1. The V gene end was trimmed by 4 bases and the J gene end by 6 bases; junction bases not matched to a gene: 6. The CDR3 extends over 14 amino acids. Germline V gives CDR1 MNHNY, CDR2 SVGAGI (reference sequence).

This clone has just a few counts. J is TRBJ1-1 and V is TRBV2, with a possible D match to TRBD1 (5 bases). Trimming shortened V by 4 bases and J by 5 bases, and 17 bases separated the two germline ends. Germline CDR1 SNHLY, CDR2 FYNNEI. The CDR3 is 15 amino acids. The CDR3 reads CASSVLGWAGTEAFF. The CDR3 DNA reads as TGTGCCAGCAGTGTCCTCGGCTGGGCAGGGACTGAAGCTTTCTTT.

The rearrangement uses TRBV19 and TRBJ1-5; TRBD1 might be the D (6 bases). CDR1 LNHDA and CDR2 SQIVND come from the germline V gene (reference sequence). Trimming pared 5 bases from V and 0 bases from J, leaving 20 bases between. The CDR3 has 18 amino acids. CDR3 region: CASSRKTGAEYSNQPQHF. The CDR3 DNA reads as TGTGCCAGTAGTCGGAAGACAGGAGCAGAGTATAGCAATCAGCCCCAGCATTTT.

The V and J genes are TRBV6-5 and TRBJ2-1; TRBD2 matches at 10 bases. J was trimmed by 6 bases and V by 5 bases; bases with no gene match: 7. Germline-derived CDR1 and CDR2 are MNHEY and SVGAGI. The CDR3 is made up of 15 amino acids. CDR3 sequence: CASSKLAGKGNEQFF. The CDR3, as DNA: TGTGCCAGCAGTAAACTAGCGGGGAAAGGCAATGAGCAGTTCTTC.

The chain couples TRBV6-6 to TRBJ1-6; 7 bases map to TRBD1. Germline loops: CDR1 MNHNY, CDR2 SVGAGI (reference sequence). V gave up 10 bases and J gave up 0 bases; unmatched junction bases: 6. This CDR3 spans 15 amino acids. In nucleotides, the CDR3 is TGTGCCACCAGGGGGGCCATCTCCTATAATTCACCCCTCCACTTT. This gives the protein CATRGAISYNSPLHF.

This sequence joins TRBV10-3 and TRBJ2-3, with 9 bases that match TRBD2. Germline CDR1 reads ENHRY; CDR2 reads SYGVKD. V trimming: 0 bases; J trimming: 4 bases; junction bases outside the gene matches: 8. CDR3 length: 17 residues. The CDR3 nucleotides are TGTGCCATCAGTGAGTCTTTAGCGGGAGCATATGCAGATACGCAGTATTTT. This gives the protein CAISESLAGAYADTQYF.

The gene calls are TRBV7-9 and TRBJ2-1, with 10 bases fitting TRBD1. V lost 4 bases, J lost 6 bases, and 6 bases stayed unmatched. This CDR3 is 15 amino acids long. Germline-derived CDR1 and CDR2 are SEHNR and FQNEAQ (reference sequence). In DNA, the CDR3 is TGTGCCAGCAGCTCGGACAGGGGGTTGACCAATGAGCAGTTCTTC. Its translation is CASSSDRGLTNEQFF.

The rearrangement uses TRBV28 and TRBJ2-3; no clear D. Trimming shortened V by 1 base and J by 5 bases, and 4 bases separated the two germline ends. The length of the CDR3 is 12 residues. Per germline, CDR1 MDHEN and CDR2 SYDVKM. CDR3 DNA: TGTGCCAGCAGTTTATCTTTAGATACGCAGTATTTT. Its translation: CASSLSLDTQYF.